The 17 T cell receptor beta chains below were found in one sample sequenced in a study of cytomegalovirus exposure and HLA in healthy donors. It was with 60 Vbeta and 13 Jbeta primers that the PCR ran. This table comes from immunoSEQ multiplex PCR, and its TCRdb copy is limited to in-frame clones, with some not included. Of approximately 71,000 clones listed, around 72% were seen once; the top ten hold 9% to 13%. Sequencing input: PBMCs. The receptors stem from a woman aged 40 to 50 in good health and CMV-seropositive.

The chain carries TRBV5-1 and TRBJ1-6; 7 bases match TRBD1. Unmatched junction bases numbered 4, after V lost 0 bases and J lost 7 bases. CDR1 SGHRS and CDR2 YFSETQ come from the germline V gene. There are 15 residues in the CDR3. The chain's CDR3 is CASSLEGAGNSPLHF. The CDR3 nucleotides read TGCGCCAGCAGCTTGGAGGGGGCCGGCAATTCACCCCTCCACTTT.

CDR3 amino acids: CASSSGNRNEKLFF. The CDR3 nucleotides read TGTGCCAGCAGTTCCGGGAACCGTAATGAAAAACTGTTTTTT. This chain joins TRBV25-1 and TRBJ1-4; D remains ambiguous. The V and J ends lost 5 bases and 4 bases respectively, with 11 bases between them. The CDR3 has 14 amino acids. From germline, CDR1 is MGHDK and CDR2 SYGVNS.

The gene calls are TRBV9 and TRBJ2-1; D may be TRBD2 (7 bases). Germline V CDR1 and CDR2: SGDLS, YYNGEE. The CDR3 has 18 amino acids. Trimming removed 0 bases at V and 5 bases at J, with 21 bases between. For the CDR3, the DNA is TGTGCCAGCAGCGTAGCTGGGGGGGCTGCAAGCGGAAACAATGAGCAGTTCTTC. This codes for CASSVAGGAASGNNEQFF.

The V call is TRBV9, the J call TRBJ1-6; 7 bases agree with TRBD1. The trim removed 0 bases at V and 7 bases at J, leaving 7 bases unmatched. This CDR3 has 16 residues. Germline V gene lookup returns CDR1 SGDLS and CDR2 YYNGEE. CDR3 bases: TGTGCCAGCAGCGTAGGGGGTAGCAGGGGGAATTCACCCCTCCACTTT. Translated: CASSVGGSRGNSPLHF.

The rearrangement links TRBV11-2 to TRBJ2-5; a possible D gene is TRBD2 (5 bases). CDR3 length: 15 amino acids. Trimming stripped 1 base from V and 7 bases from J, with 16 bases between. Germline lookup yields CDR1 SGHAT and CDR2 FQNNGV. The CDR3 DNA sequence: TGTGCCAGCAGCTTAGCAGGCGGGTTGGTGGGGACCCAGTACTTC. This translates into CASSLAGGLVGTQYF.

The CDR3: CASTLEAEAFF. The DNA for the CDR3 is TGTGCCAGCACTTTGGAGGCTGAAGCTTTCTTT. The rearrangement joins TRBV2 to TRBJ1-1; D unresolved. Germline V CDR1 and CDR2: SNHLY, FYNNEI. Between the trimmed V and J ends, which lost 7 bases and 6 bases, there was a span of 9 bases. The CDR3 loop spans 11 amino acids.

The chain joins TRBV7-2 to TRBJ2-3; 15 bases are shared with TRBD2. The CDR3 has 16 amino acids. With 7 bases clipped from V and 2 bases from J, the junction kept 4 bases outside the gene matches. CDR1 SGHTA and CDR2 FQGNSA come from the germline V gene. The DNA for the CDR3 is TGTGCCAGCACGGGGACTAGCGGGGGGTACACAGATACGCAGTATTTT. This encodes CASTGTSGGYTDTQYF.

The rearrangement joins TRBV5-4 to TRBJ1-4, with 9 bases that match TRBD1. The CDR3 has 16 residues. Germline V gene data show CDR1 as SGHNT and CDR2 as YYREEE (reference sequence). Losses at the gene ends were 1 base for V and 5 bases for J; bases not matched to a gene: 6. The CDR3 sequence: CASSLMGDRVNEKLFF. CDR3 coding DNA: TGTGCCAGCAGCTTGATGGGGGACAGGGTAAATGAAAAACTGTTTTTT.

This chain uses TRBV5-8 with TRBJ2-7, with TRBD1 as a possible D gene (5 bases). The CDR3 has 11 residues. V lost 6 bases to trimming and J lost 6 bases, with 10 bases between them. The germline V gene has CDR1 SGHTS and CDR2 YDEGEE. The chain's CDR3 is CASTKTGEQYF. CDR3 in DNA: TGTGCCAGCACCAAAACAGGCGAGCAGTACTTC. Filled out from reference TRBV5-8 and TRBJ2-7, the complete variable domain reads EAGVTQSPTHLIKTRGQQATLRCSPISGHTSVYWYQQALGLGLQFLLWYDEGEERNRGNFPPRFSGRQFPNYSSELNVNALELEDSALYLCASTKTGEQYFGPGTRLTVT.

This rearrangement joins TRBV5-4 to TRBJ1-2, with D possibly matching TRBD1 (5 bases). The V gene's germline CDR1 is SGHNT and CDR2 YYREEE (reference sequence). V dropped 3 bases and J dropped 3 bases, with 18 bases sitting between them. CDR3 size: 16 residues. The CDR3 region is CASSWARGGEHYGYTF. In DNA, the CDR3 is TGTGCCAGCAGCTGGGCCCGGGGGGGGGAACACTATGGCTACACCTTC.

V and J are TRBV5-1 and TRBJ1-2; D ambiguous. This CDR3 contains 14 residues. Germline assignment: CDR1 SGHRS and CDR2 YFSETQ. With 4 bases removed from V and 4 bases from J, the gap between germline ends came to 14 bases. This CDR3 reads CASSRGLQFYGYTF. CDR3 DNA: TGCGCCAGCAGCCGGGGTTTGCAGTTCTATGGCTACACCTTC.

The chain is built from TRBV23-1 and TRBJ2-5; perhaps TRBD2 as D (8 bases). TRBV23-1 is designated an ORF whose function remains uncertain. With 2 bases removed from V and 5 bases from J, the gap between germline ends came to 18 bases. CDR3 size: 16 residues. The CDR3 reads CASSQRGREREETQYF. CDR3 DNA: TGCGCCAGCAGTCAAAGGGGGCGGGAGCGGGAGGAGACCCAGTACTTC.

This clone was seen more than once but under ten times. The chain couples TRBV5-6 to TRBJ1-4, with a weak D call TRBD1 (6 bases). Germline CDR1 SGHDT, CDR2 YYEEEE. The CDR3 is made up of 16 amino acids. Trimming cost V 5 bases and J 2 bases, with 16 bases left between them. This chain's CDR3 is CASRTFRGITNEKLFF. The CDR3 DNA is TGTGCCAGCAGAACATTCAGGGGTATCACTAATGAAAAACTGTTTTTT.

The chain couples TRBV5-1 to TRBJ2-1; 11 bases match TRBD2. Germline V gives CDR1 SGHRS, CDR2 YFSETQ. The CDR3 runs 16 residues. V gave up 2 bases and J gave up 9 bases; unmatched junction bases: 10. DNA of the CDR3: TGCGCCAGCAGCTTCGTGGCTAGCGGGGGGCCGAGTGAGCAGTTCTTC. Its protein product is CASSFVASGGPSEQFF.

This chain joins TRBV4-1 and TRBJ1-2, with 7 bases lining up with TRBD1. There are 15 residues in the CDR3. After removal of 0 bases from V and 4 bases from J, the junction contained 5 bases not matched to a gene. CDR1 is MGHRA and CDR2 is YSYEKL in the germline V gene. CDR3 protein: CASSQDNNRGYGYTF. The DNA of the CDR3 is TGCGCCAGCAGCCAAGATAACAACAGGGGCTATGGCTACACCTTC.

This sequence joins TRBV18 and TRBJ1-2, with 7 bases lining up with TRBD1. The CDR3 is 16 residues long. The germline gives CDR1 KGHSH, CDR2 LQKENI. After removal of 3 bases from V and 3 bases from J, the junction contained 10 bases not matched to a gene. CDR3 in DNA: TGTGCCAGCTCACCCGACAACAGGGGACATGACTATGGCTACACCTTC. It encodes CASSPDNRGHDYGYTF.

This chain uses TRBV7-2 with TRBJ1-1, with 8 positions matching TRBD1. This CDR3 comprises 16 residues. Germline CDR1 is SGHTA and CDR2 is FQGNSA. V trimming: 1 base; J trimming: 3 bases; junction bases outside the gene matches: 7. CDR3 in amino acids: CASSLVGQGAYTEAFF. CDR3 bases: TGTGCCAGCAGCTTAGTGGGCCAGGGGGCGTACACTGAAGCTTTCTTT.